What follows describes a single T cell receptor beta chain. Antigen: not known. This record belongs to a study of blood T cells in healthy people across ages. Turning to the study itself: About one barcoded TCR beta cDNA was captured per two T cells. The study's findings and limits: Naive T cell percentage and TCR beta diversity correlated strongly.

Primed by a sample-barcoded 5' primer and a J-beta primer mix, a second PCR proceeded for roughly 7 to 11 cycles. TCRdb reanalysed the 5' RACE reads using MiXCR and keeps one entry per CDR3 protein. The data show about 1.7 million distinct CDR3 sequences, with 28% seen just once and about 7.7% held by the top ten. The sequencing sample was made of blood. The receptor comes from a woman aged 30 to 39 in good health.

The CDR3: CASRAAGSRAYEQYF. The CDR3 region has the DNA TGTGCCAGCAGGGCCGCAGGGTCTCGAGCCTACGAGCAGTACTTC. The rearrangement uses TRBV12-3 or TRBV12-4 and TRBJ2-7; D possibly corresponds to TRBD1 (5 bases). V was trimmed by 6 bases and J by 2 bases, leaving 17 bases between them. The CDR3 has 15 residues.